These 3 T cell receptor beta chains came from one sample sequenced in a study of graft-versus-host responses after intestinal transplantation. Sequencing used immunoSEQ multiplex PCR; TCRdb keeps in-frame clones, though not all of them. The repertoire holds 9,000 to 10,000 clones, with 70% to 90% as singletons. Both intraepithelial and lamina propria lymphocytes were released by processing graft tissue. Sequenced material: ileum tissue, taken 700 to 850 days after intestinal transplantation. These receptors were taken from a human patient who received an intestinal transplant, so some T cells may come from the graft donor.

V and J are TRBV19 and TRBJ2-1; tentative D call: TRBD2 (5 bases). CDR3 length: 14 residues. Germline V gives CDR1 LNHDA, CDR2 SQIVND (reference sequence). The V gene lost 5 bases and the J gene lost 5 bases, with 13 bases spanning the gap. DNA of the CDR3: TGTGCCAGTAGTCCAACTAGTTTTGACAATGAGCAGTTCTTC. It is translated as CASSPTSFDNEQFF.

The genes are TRBV6-6 and TRBJ1-6; 7 bases match TRBD1. The germline CDR1 and CDR2 sequences are MNHNY and SVGAGI (reference sequence). CDR3 length equals 15 residues. J was trimmed by 8 bases and V by 6 bases; bases with no gene match: 10. This chain's CDR3 is CASSKYRGRDSPLHF. CDR3 nucleotides: TGTGCCAGCAGCAAATACAGGGGACGCGATTCACCCCTCCACTTT.

CDR3: CASSFGYEQYF. The CDR3 bases are TGTGCCAGTAGTTTCGGTTACGAGCAGTACTTC. This chain links TRBV19 with TRBJ2-7; D unresolved. The CDR3 contains 11 residues. CDR1 is LNHDA and CDR2 is SQIVND in the germline V gene (reference sequence). Trimming left V 5 bases short and J 4 bases short, with 6 bases between.